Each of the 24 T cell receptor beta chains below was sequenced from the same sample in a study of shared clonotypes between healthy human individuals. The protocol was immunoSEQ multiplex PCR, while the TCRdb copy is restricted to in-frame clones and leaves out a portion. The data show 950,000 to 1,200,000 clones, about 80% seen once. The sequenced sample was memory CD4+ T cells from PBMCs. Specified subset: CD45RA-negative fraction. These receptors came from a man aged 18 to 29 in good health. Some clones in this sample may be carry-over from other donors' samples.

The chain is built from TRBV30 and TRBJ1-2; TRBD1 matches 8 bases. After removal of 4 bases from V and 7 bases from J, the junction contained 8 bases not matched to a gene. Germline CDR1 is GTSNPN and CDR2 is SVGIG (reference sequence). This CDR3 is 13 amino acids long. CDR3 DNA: TGTGCCTGGAAGGGCCAGGGGGCTGGTGGCTACACCTTC. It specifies CAWKGQGAGGYTF.

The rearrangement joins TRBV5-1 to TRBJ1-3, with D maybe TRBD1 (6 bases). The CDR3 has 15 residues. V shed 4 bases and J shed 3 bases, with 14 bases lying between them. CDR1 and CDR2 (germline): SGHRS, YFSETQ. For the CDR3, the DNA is TGCGCCAGCAGCATAGGGGGAATAATTGGAAACACCATATATTTT. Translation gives CASSIGGIIGNTIYF.

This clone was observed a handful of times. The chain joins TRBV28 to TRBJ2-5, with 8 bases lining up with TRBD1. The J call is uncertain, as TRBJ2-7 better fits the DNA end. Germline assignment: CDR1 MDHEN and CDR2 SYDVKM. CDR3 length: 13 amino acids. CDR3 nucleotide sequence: TGTGCCAGCAGTTGGACAGGGAAAGGCGAGCAGTACTTC. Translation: CASSWTGKGEQYF.

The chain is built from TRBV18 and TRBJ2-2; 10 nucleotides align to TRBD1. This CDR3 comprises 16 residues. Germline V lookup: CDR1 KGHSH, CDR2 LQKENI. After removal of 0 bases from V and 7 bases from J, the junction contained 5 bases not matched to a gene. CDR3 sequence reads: CASSPPGTGVIGELFF. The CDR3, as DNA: TGTGCCAGCTCACCACCGGGGACAGGGGTGATCGGGGAGCTGTTTTTT.

CDR3 nucleotide sequence: TGTGCCAGCAGCTTAGGGGCCAGGGGAAGGCGGGACTCCTACAATGAGCAGTTCTTC. It is translated as CASSLGARGRRDSYNEQFF. J is TRBJ2-1 and V is TRBV7-2; D tentatively reads TRBD1 or TRBD2 (6 bases each). The CDR3 consists of 19 residues. CDR1 is SGHTA and CDR2 is FQGNSA in the germline V gene. Between the trimmed V and J ends, which lost 1 base and 0 bases, there was a span of 19 bases.

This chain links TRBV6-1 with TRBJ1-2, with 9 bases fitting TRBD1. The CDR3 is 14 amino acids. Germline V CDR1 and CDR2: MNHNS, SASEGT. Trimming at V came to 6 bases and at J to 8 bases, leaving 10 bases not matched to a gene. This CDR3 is CASREIQGAKGYTF. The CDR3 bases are TGTGCCAGCAGGGAGATACAGGGGGCGAAAGGCTACACCTTC.

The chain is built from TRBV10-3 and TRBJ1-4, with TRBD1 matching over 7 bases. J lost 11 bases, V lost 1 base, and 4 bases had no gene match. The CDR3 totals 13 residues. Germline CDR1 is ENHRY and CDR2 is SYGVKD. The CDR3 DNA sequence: TGTGCCATCAGTGAGTACGGGACAGCTAAACTGTTTTTT. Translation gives CAISEYGTAKLFF.

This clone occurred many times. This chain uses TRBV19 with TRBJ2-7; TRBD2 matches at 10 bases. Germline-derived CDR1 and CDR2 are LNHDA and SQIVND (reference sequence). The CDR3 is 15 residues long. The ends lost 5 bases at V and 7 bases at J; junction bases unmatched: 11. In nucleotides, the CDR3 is TGTGCCAGTAGTTATGCGGCTAGCGGGAGAAGGGAGCAGTACTTC. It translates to CASSYAASGRREQYF. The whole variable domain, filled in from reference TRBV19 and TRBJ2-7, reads DGGITQSPKYLFRKEGQNVTLSCEQNLNHDAMYWYRQDPGQGLRLIYYSQIVNDFQKGDIAEGYSVSREKKESFPLTVTSAQKNPTAFYLCASSYAASGRREQYFGPGTRLTVT.

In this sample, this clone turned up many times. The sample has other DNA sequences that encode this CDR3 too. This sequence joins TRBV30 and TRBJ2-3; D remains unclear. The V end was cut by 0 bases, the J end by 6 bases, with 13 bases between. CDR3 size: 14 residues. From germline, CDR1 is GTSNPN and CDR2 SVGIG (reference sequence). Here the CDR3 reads CAWSVDSRGDTQYF. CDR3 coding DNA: TGTGCCTGGAGTGTAGATTCAAGAGGTGATACGCAGTATTTT.

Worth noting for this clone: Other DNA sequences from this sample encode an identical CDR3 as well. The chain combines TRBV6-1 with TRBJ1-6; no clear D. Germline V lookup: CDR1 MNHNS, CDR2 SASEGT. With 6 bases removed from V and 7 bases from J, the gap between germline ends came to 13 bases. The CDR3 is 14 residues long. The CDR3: CASSAGPYNSPLHF. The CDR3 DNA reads TGTGCCAGCAGCGCTGGGCCTTACAATTCACCCCTCCACTTT.

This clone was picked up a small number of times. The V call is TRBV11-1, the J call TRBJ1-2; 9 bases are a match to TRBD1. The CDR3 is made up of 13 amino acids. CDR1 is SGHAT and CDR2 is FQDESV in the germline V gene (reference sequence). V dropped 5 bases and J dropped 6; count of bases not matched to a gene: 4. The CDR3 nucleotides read TGTGCCAGCAGCGTTCGGACAGGGGATGGCTACACCTTC. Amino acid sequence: CASSVRTGDGYTF.

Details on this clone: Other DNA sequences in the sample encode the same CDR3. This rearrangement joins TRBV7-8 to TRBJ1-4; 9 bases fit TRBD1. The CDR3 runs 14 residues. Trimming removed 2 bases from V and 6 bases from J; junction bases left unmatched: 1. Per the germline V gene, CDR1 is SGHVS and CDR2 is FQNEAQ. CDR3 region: CASSLRDRDEKLFF. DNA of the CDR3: TGTGCCAGCAGCTTAAGGGACAGGGATGAAAAACTGTTTTTT.

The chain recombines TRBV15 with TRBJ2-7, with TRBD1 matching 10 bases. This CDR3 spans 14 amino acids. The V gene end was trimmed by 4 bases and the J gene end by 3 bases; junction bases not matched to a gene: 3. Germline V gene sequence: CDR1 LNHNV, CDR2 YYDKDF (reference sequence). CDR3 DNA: TGTGCCACCAGCATGGACAGGGGGATCTACGAGCAGTACTTC. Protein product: CATSMDRGIYEQYF. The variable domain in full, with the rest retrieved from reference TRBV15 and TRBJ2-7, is DAMVIQNPRYQVTQFGKPVTLSCSQTLNHNVMYWYQQKSSQAPKLLFHYYDKDFNNEADTPDNFQSRRPNTSFCFLDIRSPGLGDTAMYLCATSMDRGIYEQYFGPGTRLTVT.

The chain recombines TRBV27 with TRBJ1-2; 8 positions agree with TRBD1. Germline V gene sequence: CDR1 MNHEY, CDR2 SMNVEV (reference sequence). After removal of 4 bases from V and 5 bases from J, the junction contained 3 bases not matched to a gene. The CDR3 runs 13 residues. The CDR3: CASSSQGGYGYTF. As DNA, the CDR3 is TGTGCCAGCAGTTCACAGGGGGGATATGGCTACACCTTC.

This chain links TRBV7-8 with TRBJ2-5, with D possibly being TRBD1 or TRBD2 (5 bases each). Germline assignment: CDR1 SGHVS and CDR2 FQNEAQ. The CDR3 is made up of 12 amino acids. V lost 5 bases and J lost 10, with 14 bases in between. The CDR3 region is CASSPQGPHQYF. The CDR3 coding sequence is TGTGCCAGCAGCCCCCAGGGACCCCACCAGTACTTC.

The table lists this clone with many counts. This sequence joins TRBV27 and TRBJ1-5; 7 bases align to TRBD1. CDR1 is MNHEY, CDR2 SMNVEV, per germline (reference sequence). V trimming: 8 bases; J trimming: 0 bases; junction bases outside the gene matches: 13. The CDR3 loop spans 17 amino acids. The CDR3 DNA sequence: TGTGCCAGCTATCAGGGGGGGCCCCGCTATAGCAATCAGCCCCAGCATTTT. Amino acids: CASYQGGPRYSNQPQHF.

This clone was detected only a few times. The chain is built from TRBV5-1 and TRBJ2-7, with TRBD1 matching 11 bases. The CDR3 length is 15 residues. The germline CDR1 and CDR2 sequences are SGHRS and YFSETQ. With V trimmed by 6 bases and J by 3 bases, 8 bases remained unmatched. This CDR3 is CASKAGGTGGYEQYF. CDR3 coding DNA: TGCGCCAGCAAAGCTGGAGGGACAGGGGGCTACGAGCAGTACTTC.

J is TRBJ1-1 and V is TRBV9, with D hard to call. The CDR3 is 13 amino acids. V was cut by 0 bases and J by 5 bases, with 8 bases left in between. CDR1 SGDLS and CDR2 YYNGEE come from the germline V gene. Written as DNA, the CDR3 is TGTGCCAGCAGCGTAGCAGAGGGTACTGAAGCTTTCTTT. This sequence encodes CASSVAEGTEAFF.

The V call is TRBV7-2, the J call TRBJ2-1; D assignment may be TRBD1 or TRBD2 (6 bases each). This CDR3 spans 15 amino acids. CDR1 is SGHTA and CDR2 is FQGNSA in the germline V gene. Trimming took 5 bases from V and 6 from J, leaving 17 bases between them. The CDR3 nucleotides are TGTGCCAGCAGCATAGAGGGGGGAAGGGGCAATGAGCAGTTCTTC. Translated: CASSIEGGRGNEQFF.

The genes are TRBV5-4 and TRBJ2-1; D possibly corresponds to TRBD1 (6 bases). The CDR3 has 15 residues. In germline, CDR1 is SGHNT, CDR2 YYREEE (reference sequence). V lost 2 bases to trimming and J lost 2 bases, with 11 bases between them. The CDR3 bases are TGTGCCAGCAGCTTTCGTACAGGGACCTACAATGAGCAGTTCTTC. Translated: CASSFRTGTYNEQFF.

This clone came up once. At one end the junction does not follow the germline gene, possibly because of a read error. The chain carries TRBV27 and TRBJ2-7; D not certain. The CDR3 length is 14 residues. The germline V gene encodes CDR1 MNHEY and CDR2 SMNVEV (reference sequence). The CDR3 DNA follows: TGTGCCAGCAGTTTAAAGTCAGACCGCTACCAGCAGTACTTC. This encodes CASSLKSDRYQQYF.

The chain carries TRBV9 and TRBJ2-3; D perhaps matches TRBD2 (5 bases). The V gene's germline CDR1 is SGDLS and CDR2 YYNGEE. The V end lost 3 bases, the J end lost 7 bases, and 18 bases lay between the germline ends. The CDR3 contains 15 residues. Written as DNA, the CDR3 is TGTGCCAGCAGCGCACTGGGAGCGCGGGTCAATACGCAGTATTTT. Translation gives CASSALGARVNTQYF.

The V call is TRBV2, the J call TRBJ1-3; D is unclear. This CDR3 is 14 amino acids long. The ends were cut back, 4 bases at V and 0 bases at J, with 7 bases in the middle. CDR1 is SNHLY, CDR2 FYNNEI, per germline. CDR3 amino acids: CASSGRLSGNTIYF. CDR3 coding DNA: TGTGCCAGCAGTGGTCGACTCTCTGGAAACACCATATATTTT.

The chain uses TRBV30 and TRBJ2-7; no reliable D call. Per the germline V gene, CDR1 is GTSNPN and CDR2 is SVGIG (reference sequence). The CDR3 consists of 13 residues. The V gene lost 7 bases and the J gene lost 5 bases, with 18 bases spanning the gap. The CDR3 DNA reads TGTGCCTCCCGCAGGCAGGCCACCCACGAGCAGTACTTC. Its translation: CASRRQATHEQYF.